The 30 T cell receptor beta chains below were found in one sample sequenced in a study of cytomegalovirus exposure and HLA in healthy donors. Primers included in the PCR were 60 Vbeta and 13 Jbeta primers. Repertoires were generated with immunoSEQ multiplex PCR, while TCRdb's copy carries only in-frame clones and drops some. The table records fewer than 80,000 clones, 67% of them present only once. Input material: PBMCs. These receptors were collected from a woman in her fifties or sixties in good health and CMV-seropositive.

The J gene is TRBJ2-5, the V gene TRBV30; D is perhaps TRBD2 (6 bases). CDR1 and CDR2 (germline): GTSNPN, SVGIG (reference sequence). This CDR3 region has 13 residues. V lost 0 bases and J lost 3, with 8 bases in between. The CDR3 coding sequence is TGTGCCTGGAGTGTGGTAGCGGAAGAGACCCAGTACTTC. Encoded protein: CAWSVVAEETQYF.

V usage is TRBV2 and J usage is TRBJ2-1; a weak D match, TRBD1 (5 bases). Trimming removed 3 bases from V and 8 bases from J, with 17 bases in between. This CDR3 region has 15 residues. Germline V CDR1 and CDR2: SNHLY, FYNNEI. CDR3: CASSETSVGAYEQFF. The CDR3 DNA reads TGTGCCAGCAGTGAGACCTCTGTAGGGGCATATGAGCAGTTCTTC.

The chain combines TRBV5-5 with TRBJ1-1; D is ambiguous. Trimming took 2 bases from V and 0 from J, leaving 11 bases between them. This CDR3 is 15 amino acids long. CDR1 is SGHKS and CDR2 is YYEKEE in the germline V gene (reference sequence). The CDR3 is CASSLWGGLNTEAFF. The CDR3 nucleotides are TGTGCCAGCAGCTTATGGGGAGGGTTGAACACTGAAGCTTTCTTT. The whole variable domain, filled in from reference TRBV5-5 and TRBJ1-1, reads DAGVTQSPTHLIKTRGQQVTLRCSPISGHKSVSWYQQVLGQGPQFIFQYYEKEERGRGNFPDRFSARQFPNYSSELNVNALLLGDSALYLCASSLWGGLNTEAFFGQGTRLTVV.

This clone was detected once. The J gene is TRBJ2-1, the V gene TRBV9; D not certain. Germline V lookup: CDR1 SGDLS, CDR2 YYNGEE. The CDR3 has 14 residues. The V end was cut by 0 bases, the J end by 4 bases, with 8 bases between. DNA for the CDR3: TGTGCCAGCAGCGTAGAGGCAGGATACAATGAGCAGTTCTTC. Its protein product is CASSVEAGYNEQFF.

Here the CDR3 reads CASSQGGGRKINQPQHF. The CDR3 DNA sequence: TGCGCCAGCAGCCAAGGGGGGGGCAGGAAGATAAATCAGCCCCAGCATTTT. The rearrangement links TRBV4-1 to TRBJ1-5, with D possibly matching TRBD1 (6 bases). The CDR3 consists of 17 residues. Germline V CDR1 and CDR2: MGHRA, YSYEKL. V lost 1 base and J lost 4, with 17 bases in between.

This clone was observed a few times. The CDR3 DNA follows: TGCGCCAGCAGCTTGAATGCGGGGGAGGATACGCAGTATTTT. It encodes CASSLNAGEDTQYF. This chain uses TRBV5-1 with TRBJ2-3; TRBD2 agrees at 7 bases. CDR1 and CDR2 (germline): SGHRS, YFSETQ. Unmatched junction bases numbered 5, after V lost 1 base and J lost 6 bases. The CDR3 loop spans 14 amino acids.

The chain employs TRBV28 and TRBJ1-3; possibly TRBD1 for D (6 bases). This CDR3 region has 15 residues. The V gene's germline CDR1 is MDHEN and CDR2 SYDVKM. The V end was cut by 1 base, the J end by 3 bases, with 10 bases between. For the CDR3, the DNA is TGTGCCAGCAGTTTATCGGTCAGGGGTGGAAACACCATATATTTT. This translates into CASSLSVRGGNTIYF.

This chain uses TRBV7-2 with TRBJ1-2; no clear D gene. CDR3 size: 16 residues. Trimming stripped 0 bases from V and 4 bases from J, with 15 bases between. Looked up from germline, CDR1 is SGHTA and CDR2 is FQGNSA. CDR3 residues: CASSLAPGVDLYGYTF. In DNA form, the CDR3 reads TGTGCCAGCAGCTTAGCGCCCGGGGTTGACCTCTATGGCTACACCTTC.

The gene calls are TRBV7-9 and TRBJ1-1; D remains ambiguous. V lost 5 bases and J 5 bases, leaving 18 bases between the germline ends. The CDR3 loop spans 15 amino acids. Germline CDR1 reads SEHNR; CDR2 reads FQNEAQ (reference sequence). CDR3 in amino acids: CASSPTTNRETEAFF. CDR3 DNA: TGTGCCAGCAGCCCTACAACAAACCGGGAGACTGAAGCTTTCTTT. Supplemented by reference TRBV7-9 and TRBJ1-1, the full variable domain reads DTGVSQNPRHKITKRGQNVTFRCDPISEHNRLYWYRQTLGQGPEFLTYFQNEAQLEKSRLLSDRFSAERPKGSFSTLEIQRTEQGDSAMYLCASSPTTNRETEAFFGQGTRLTVV.

The chain employs TRBV12-5 and TRBJ2-1, with TRBD2 matching over 15 bases. The CDR3 runs to 15 residues. The V and J ends lost 6 bases and 8 bases, in that order; junction bases with no gene match: 5. Germline CDR1 and CDR2: LGHNT and FRNRAP. CDR3 in DNA: TGTGCTAGTGGCCTGGGACTAGCGGGGGGCGATGAGCAGTTCTTC. Translated, it gives CASGLGLAGGDEQFF.

The J gene is TRBJ2-5, the V gene TRBV19, with D unresolved. The DNA end favors TRBJ2-7, so the J call may be wrong. Germline CDR1 is LNHDA and CDR2 is SQIVND (reference sequence). The CDR3 runs 16 residues. CDR3 in DNA: TGTGCCAGTAGTCATACCGCCCGGAGCAGCTCCTACGAGCAGTACTTC. It encodes CASSHTARSSSYEQYF.

V and J are TRBV6-5 and TRBJ2-7; 8 nucleotides line up with TRBD1. Unmatched junction bases numbered 7, after V lost 7 bases and J lost 2 bases. The CDR3 extends over 14 amino acids. Germline loops: CDR1 MNHEY, CDR2 SVGAGI. The CDR3 DNA follows: TGTGCCAGCAAGTTACGGGACAGGACCTACGAGCAGTACTTC. Amino acid sequence: CASKLRDRTYEQYF.

The V gene is TRBV7-8, the J gene TRBJ2-2, with a weak D call TRBD2 (5 bases). The CDR3 loop spans 15 amino acids. CDR1 is SGHVS and CDR2 is FQNEAQ in the germline V gene. Trimming pared 5 bases from V and 4 bases from J, leaving 14 bases between. CDR3 bases: TGTGCCAGCAGCCATAGGAGGACTGGCACCGGGGAGCTGTTTTTT. It yields the protein CASSHRRTGTGELFF.

This chain connects TRBV6-5 to TRBJ1-2; the match to TRBD1 covers 9 bases. The CDR3 sequence is 14 residues long. The V segment lost 5 bases and the J segment 5 bases; nucleotides outside the gene matches: 6. Germline V gene lookup returns CDR1 MNHEY and CDR2 SVGAGI. CDR3 region: CASSRDRERYGYTF. The CDR3 DNA follows: TGTGCCAGCAGTCGGGACAGGGAGAGGTATGGCTACACCTTC.

CDR3 nucleotides: TGTGCCAGCAGCCACGACAGGGCCAACACTGAAGCTTTCTTT. It codes for CASSHDRANTEAFF. The chain has TRBV4-2 and TRBJ1-1, with 7 nucleotides matching TRBD1. Per germline, CDR1 LGHNA and CDR2 YNFKEQ. CDR3 length: 14 amino acids. V was pared by 3 bases and J by 2 bases, with 3 bases of the junction left unmatched.

J is TRBJ2-2 and V is TRBV6-1; tentatively, D is TRBD1 (6 bases). Trimming shortened V by 1 base and J by 2 bases, and 11 bases separated the two germline ends. The CDR3 is 16 residues long. Germline assignment: CDR1 MNHNS and CDR2 SASEGT. This CDR3 reads CASSEETGSNTGELFF. CDR3 DNA: TGTGCCAGCAGTGAAGAGACAGGATCTAACACCGGGGAGCTGTTTTTT.

The V gene is TRBV7-2, the J gene TRBJ1-3; a possible D gene is TRBD1 (5 bases). V was trimmed by 2 bases and J by 4 bases, leaving 9 bases between them. CDR3 size: 14 residues. Germline lookup yields CDR1 SGHTA and CDR2 FQGNSA. The CDR3 bases are TGTGCCAGCAGCTTACAGGGTGGCGGAAACACCATATATTTT. As protein: CASSLQGGGNTIYF.

This clone was detected once. The V gene is TRBV7-6, the J gene TRBJ1-2; 7 bases align to TRBD1. V lost 1 base and J lost 4; bases outside the gene matches: 0. In germline, CDR1 is SGHVS, CDR2 FNYEAQ. The CDR3 is 13 residues long. As DNA, the CDR3 is TGTGCCAGCAGCTTAGGGACAGGCTATGGCTACACCTTC. This encodes CASSLGTGYGYTF.

The chain is built from TRBV4-1 and TRBJ2-5; D is unclear. This CDR3 spans 16 amino acids. The germline V gene has CDR1 MGHRA and CDR2 YSYEKL. The V end was cut by 2 bases, the J end by 6 bases, with 19 bases between. The CDR3 DNA reads as TGCGCCAGCAGCCAACCTGGTAGAATCACGTCCAAGACCCAGTACTTC. Translation gives CASSQPGRITSKTQYF.

This sequence joins TRBV27 and TRBJ2-7; TRBD2 is a possible D gene (5 bases). V lost 1 base and J 4 bases, leaving 20 bases between the germline ends. Per germline, CDR1 MNHEY and CDR2 SMNVEV (reference sequence). The length of the CDR3 is 17 residues. CDR3 sequence (DNA): TGTGCCAGCAGTTTATTCCCGGACTTTTCCAGTGGGTACGAGCAGTACTTC. This gives the protein CASSLFPDFSSGYEQYF.

V is TRBV9 and J is TRBJ1-6, with D possibly TRBD1 on 6 matching bases. Germline CDR1 reads SGDLS; CDR2 reads YYNGEE. Trimming stripped 4 bases from V and 9 bases from J, with 17 bases between. CDR3 size: 15 residues. CDR3 nucleotide sequence: TGTGCCAGCAGCCCACGGACAGACCCTGGTTCACCCCTCCACTTT. Translation gives CASSPRTDPGSPLHF.

The chain links TRBV2 to TRBJ2-4; maybe TRBD1 (6 bases). The V end was cut by 6 bases, the J end by 7 bases, with 16 bases between. The CDR3 is 14 amino acids. Germline loops: CDR1 SNHLY, CDR2 FYNNEI. CDR3 sequence reads: CASRLDSNGNIQYF. The CDR3 DNA is TGTGCCAGCAGACTGGACAGTAACGGGAACATTCAGTACTTC.

The chain is built from TRBV5-1 and TRBJ1-1; no reliable D call. Germline V CDR1 and CDR2: SGHRS, YFSETQ. This CDR3 region has 15 residues. V was cut by 2 bases and J by 0 bases, with 11 bases left in between. CDR3 DNA sequence: TGCGCCAGCAGCTTAAACGGTCATATGAACACTGAAGCTTTCTTT. It is translated as CASSLNGHMNTEAFF.

The chain carries TRBV11-2 and TRBJ1-2, with 9 bases aligning to TRBD1. With 4 bases clipped from V and 2 bases from J, the junction kept 17 bases outside the gene matches. Germline V lookup: CDR1 SGHAT, CDR2 FQNNGV. CDR3 length: 19 amino acids. For the CDR3, the DNA is TGTGCCAGCAGCTCCTACCTCGGGGCGGGACAGGGCCGCAACTATGGCTACACCTTC. Its protein is CASSSYLGAGQGRNYGYTF.

This chain uses TRBV18 with TRBJ1-2; possible D gene TRBD1, 6 bases. Germline values: CDR1 KGHSH, CDR2 LQKENI. CDR3 length: 15 amino acids. With 3 bases removed from V and 8 bases from J, the gap between germline ends came to 19 bases. CDR3 sequence: CASSPDSRYPWGYTF. For the CDR3, the DNA is TGTGCCAGCTCACCGGACAGCCGATATCCTTGGGGCTACACCTTC. Together with reference TRBV18 and TRBJ1-2, the CDR3 gives the full variable domain: NAGVMQNPRHLVRRRGQEARLRCSPMKGHSHVYWYRQLPEEGLKFMVYLQKENIIDESGMPKERFSAEFPKEGPSILRIQQVVRGDSAAYFCASSPDSRYPWGYTFGSGTRLTVV.

The table lists this clone with a count of one. The chain links TRBV7-3 to TRBJ2-3; 8 bases are shared with TRBD1. Germline V lookup: CDR1 SGHTA, CDR2 FQGTGA. J was trimmed by 11 bases and V by 5 bases; bases with no gene match: 6. CDR3 length equals 12 residues. The CDR3 loop reads CASSTQGAGQYF. The CDR3 region has the DNA TGTGCCAGCAGCACGCAGGGGGCGGGGCAGTATTTT.

The CDR3 DNA sequence: TGTGCCAGCAGCTTAGCTTTGGGAGGTCGGGGGAGCAATCAGCCCCAGCATTTT. Its translation: CASSLALGGRGSNQPQHF. J is TRBJ1-5 and V is TRBV7-9; D possibly corresponds to TRBD1 (5 bases). Trimming stripped 0 bases from V and 1 base from J, with 16 bases between. The CDR3 spans 18 residues. The germline V gene encodes CDR1 SEHNR and CDR2 FQNEAQ (reference sequence).

This chain uses TRBV25-1 with TRBJ2-7, with D possibly TRBD1 on 6 matching bases. V was trimmed by 8 bases and J by 2 bases, leaving 16 bases between them. This CDR3 has 14 amino acids. In germline, CDR1 is MGHDK, CDR2 SYGVNS. The CDR3 region is CASGSPGHTYEQYF. The CDR3 DNA reads TGTGCCAGCGGATCCCCGGGACACACCTACGAGCAGTACTTC.

By share, this clone ranks as large. The chain employs TRBV25-1 and TRBJ1-2; possible D gene TRBD1, 5 bases. V was shortened by 3 bases and J by 8 bases, with 13 bases between the two germline ends. CDR1 and CDR2 (germline): MGHDK, SYGVNS. The CDR3 loop spans 13 amino acids. CDR3 nucleotide sequence: TGTGCCAGCAGTGAGGGGCCCCAGGGAGGCTACACCTTC. Its protein is CASSEGPQGGYTF.

This clone appeared a few times. The junction differs from germline at one of its ends, possibly a read error. The rearrangement uses TRBV7-7 and TRBJ2-1, with 8 nucleotides matching TRBD1. The CDR3 length is 13 residues. Germline CDR1 reads SSHAT; CDR2 reads FNYEAQ (reference sequence). The CDR3 protein is CASSSRGRNEQFF. In DNA, the CDR3 is TGTGCTAGCAGCTCCAGGGGGCGTAATGAGCAGTTCTTC. The entire variable domain, with the rest obtained from reference TRBV7-7 and TRBJ2-1, is as follows: GAGVSQSPRYKVTKRGQDVTLRCDPISSHATLYWYQQALGQGPEFLTYFNYEAQPDKSGLPSDRFSAERPEGSISTLTIQRTEQRDSAMYRCASSSRGRNEQFFGPGTRLTVL.